The 19 T cell receptor beta chains below were found in one sample sequenced in a study of PD-L1 blockade in urothelial cancer. The time point here: peripheral blood 6 weeks after treatment start. Sequenced by immunoSEQ multiplex PCR; TCRdb stores in-frame clones only, minus some. The sample records 25,000 to 30,000 clones, approximately 80% being singletons. The specimen was PBMCs, collected around atezolizumab (anti-PD-L1) treatment. All receptors derive from a man between 65 and 80 years old with urothelial cancer.

The rearrangement links TRBV29-1 to TRBJ1-1, with 9 bases that match TRBD1. In germline, CDR1 is SQVTM, CDR2 ANQGSEA. V lost 6 bases to trimming and J lost 6 bases; unmatched junction nucleotides: 5. There are 12 residues in the CDR3. The CDR3 region has the DNA TGCAGCGTAAAACAGGGGGCCGCTGAAGCTTTCTTT. Translation: CSVKQGAAEAFF. Combining the CDR3 with reference TRBV29-1 and TRBJ1-1 gives the whole variable domain SAVISQKPSRDICQRGTSLTIQCQVDSQVTMMFWYRQQPGQSLTLIATANQGSEATYESGFVIDKFPISRPNLTFSTLTVSNMSPEDSSIYLCSVKQGAAEAFFGQGTRLTVV.

V gene TRBV5-1 combines with J gene TRBJ1-2; 9 positions match TRBD1. V shed 3 bases, J shed 8 bases, and the junction held 11 bases outside the gene matches. Germline assignment: CDR1 SGHRS and CDR2 YFSETQ. CDR3 length: 15 amino acids. CDR3 residues: CASSYRRDRDGGYTF. CDR3 DNA sequence: TGCGCCAGCAGCTATCGAAGGGACAGGGACGGGGGCTACACCTTC.

The chain recombines TRBV6-4 with TRBJ1-5; D is undetermined. The CDR3 loop spans 12 amino acids. V was clipped by 7 bases and J by 5 bases, with 9 bases between them. Germline V gene data show CDR1 as MRHNA and CDR2 as SNTAGT. CDR3: CASNLRDQPQHF. In nucleotides, the CDR3 is TGTGCCAGCAACCTCCGGGATCAGCCCCAGCATTTT.

The genes are TRBV7-9 and TRBJ2-1; 14 positions match TRBD2. The V gene's germline CDR1 is SEHNR and CDR2 FQNEAQ (reference sequence). The length of the CDR3 is 19 residues. The junction had 10 bases not matched to a gene; V was cut back by 5 bases and J by 1 base. The CDR3 sequence is CASSPRLAGGPGSYNEQFF. CDR3 DNA: TGTGCCAGCAGCCCAAGACTAGCGGGGGGGCCAGGGTCCTACAATGAGCAGTTCTTC.

This clone appeared a few times. The V call is TRBV7-9, the J call TRBJ2-7; 9 nucleotides match TRBD1. The trim removed 1 base at V and 2 bases at J, leaving 0 bases unmatched. Germline V gives CDR1 SEHNR, CDR2 FQNEAQ (reference sequence). The length of the CDR3 is 14 residues. In DNA form, the CDR3 reads TGTGCCAGCAGCTTAGGGACAGGGGCCTACGAGCAGTACTTC. Translated: CASSLGTGAYEQYF.

The chain employs TRBV13 and TRBJ1-2; D unclear. Germline V gene sequence: CDR1 PRHDT, CDR2 FYEKMQ (reference sequence). The CDR3 length is 15 residues. The V and J ends lost 1 base and 2 bases respectively, with 11 bases between them. The CDR3 spells CASSLDGLANYGYTF. CDR3 DNA: TGTGCCAGCAGCTTAGATGGTCTGGCAAACTATGGCTACACCTTC.

The chain combines TRBV6-1 with TRBJ2-2; a possible D gene is TRBD1 (6 bases). With 8 bases removed from V and 2 bases from J, the gap between germline ends came to 9 bases. CDR3 length: 13 amino acids. The germline gives CDR1 MNHNS, CDR2 SASEGT. CDR3 residues: CASRDINTGELFF. CDR3 in DNA: TGTGCCAGCCGGGACATCAACACCGGGGAGCTGTTTTTT.

This chain uses TRBV14 with TRBJ1-1, with D possibly matching TRBD1 (5 bases). V lost 4 bases to trimming and J lost 3 bases, with 21 bases between them. The germline CDR1 and CDR2 sequences are SGHDN and FVKESK. CDR3 length: 17 amino acids. CDR3 sequence reads: CASSPFGRGREDTEAFF. CDR3 nucleotide sequence: TGTGCCAGCAGCCCTTTCGGTCGAGGCAGGGAGGACACTGAAGCTTTCTTT.

CDR3 coding DNA: TGTGCCAGCAGCTTATTACAGGGGGCTTACGAGCAGTACTTC. It translates to CASSLLQGAYEQYF. The V and J genes are TRBV7-9 and TRBJ2-7; 9 bases align to TRBD1. This CDR3 spans 14 amino acids. Losses at the gene ends were 2 bases for V and 4 bases for J; bases not matched to a gene: 3. Germline CDR1 reads SEHNR; CDR2 reads FQNEAQ (reference sequence).

This chain uses TRBV7-2 with TRBJ2-4; TRBD2 agrees at 9 bases. CDR3 length: 15 amino acids. Losses at the gene ends were 5 bases for V and 3 bases for J; bases not matched to a gene: 5. CDR1 and CDR2 (germline): SGHTA, FQGNSA. As DNA, the CDR3 is TGTGCCAGCAGCCCGATGCGGGGGGGCAAAAACATTCAGTACTTC. Its protein product is CASSPMRGGKNIQYF.

The V gene is TRBV10-1, the J gene TRBJ2-5; TRBD2 matches at 9 bases. This CDR3 comprises 15 residues. The V segment lost 7 bases and the J segment 4 bases; nucleotides outside the gene matches: 10. Per germline, CDR1 WNHNN and CDR2 SYGVQD (reference sequence). The CDR3 spells CASTGGGRGGETQYF. CDR3 bases: TGCGCCAGCACGGGTGGCGGGAGGGGAGGAGAGACCCAGTACTTC.

This clone was observed a few times. The chain combines TRBV10-3 with TRBJ1-1; no clear D. The germline V and J ends were trimmed by 4 bases and 1 base, with 4 bases remaining between them. Germline-derived CDR1 and CDR2 are ENHRY and SYGVKD. CDR3 length: 12 amino acids. DNA for the CDR3: TGTGCCATCAGTGCCTCGAACACTGAAGCTTTCTTT. Protein: CAISASNTEAFF.

The chain has TRBV5-1 and TRBJ1-2; no firm D call. Per germline, CDR1 SGHRS and CDR2 YFSETQ. CDR3 length equals 12 residues. V was pared by 7 bases and J by 14 bases, with 21 bases between. In nucleotides, the CDR3 is TGCGCCAGCTCCCTGGATTTCCCGCTCGGGACCTTC. This codes for CASSLDFPLGTF.

V usage is TRBV7-3 and J usage is TRBJ2-3; possibly TRBD1 for D (6 bases). The CDR3 spans 13 residues. The V end lost 5 bases, the J end lost 4 bases, and 10 bases lay between the germline ends. Per the germline V gene, CDR1 is SGHTA and CDR2 is FQGTGA. CDR3 protein: CASSPAGADTQYF. CDR3 bases: TGTGCCAGCAGCCCCGCAGGGGCAGATACGCAGTATTTT.

V is TRBV27 and J is TRBJ2-1; no reliable D call. The CDR3 runs 11 residues. The V end lost 3 bases, the J end lost 11 bases, and 8 bases lay between the germline ends. The germline V gene encodes CDR1 MNHEY and CDR2 SMNVEV (reference sequence). The CDR3 protein is CASSFGGKQFF. The DNA for the CDR3 is TGTGCCAGCAGTTTTGGCGGAAAGCAGTTCTTC.

The chain has TRBV15 and TRBJ1-1, with 11 positions matching TRBD1. The V gene end was trimmed by 5 bases and the J gene end by 5 bases; junction bases not matched to a gene: 7. The CDR3 extends over 15 amino acids. From germline, CDR1 is LNHNV and CDR2 YYDKDF (reference sequence). The chain's CDR3 is CATSQRGTGGTEAFF. DNA of the CDR3: TGTGCCACCAGCCAACGAGGGACAGGGGGTACTGAAGCTTTCTTT. The variable domain in full, with the rest retrieved from reference TRBV15 and TRBJ1-1, is DAMVIQNPRYQVTQFGKPVTLSCSQTLNHNVMYWYQQKSSQAPKLLFHYYDKDFNNEADTPDNFQSRRPNTSFCFLDIRSPGLGDTAMYLCATSQRGTGGTEAFFGQGTRLTVV.

This clone was counted only a few times. The chain has TRBV7-2 and TRBJ2-7, with 11 positions matching TRBD2. CDR3 length equals 15 residues. J gave up 6 bases and V 5 bases, and 9 bases lay outside the gene matches. Germline assignment: CDR1 SGHTA and CDR2 FQGNSA. The chain's CDR3 is CASSGTSGRRGEQYF. For the CDR3, the DNA is TGTGCCAGCAGCGGGACTAGCGGCCGGAGAGGCGAGCAGTACTTC.

The chain recombines TRBV6-5 with TRBJ1-2, with 7 bases identical to TRBD1. The trim removed 0 bases at V and 8 bases at J, leaving 12 bases unmatched. The CDR3 extends over 16 amino acids. The germline gives CDR1 MNHEY, CDR2 SVGAGI. The CDR3 DNA sequence: TGTGCCAGCAGTTACTCGGATCCTACAGGGGCCCTGGGCTACACCTTC. Its translation is CASSYSDPTGALGYTF.

The rearrangement links TRBV5-1 to TRBJ2-7; 8 bases match TRBD2. Germline lookup yields CDR1 SGHRS and CDR2 YFSETQ. V was pared by 4 bases and J by 4 bases, with 10 bases of the junction left unmatched. The CDR3 sequence is 15 residues long. The CDR3 region is CASSPAGGNSYEQYF. The DNA of the CDR3 is TGCGCCAGCAGCCCCGCGGGGGGCAACTCGTACGAGCAGTACTTC.